This T cell receptor (beta chain) came from a study of blood T cell repertoires in COVID-19. The overall study: The origin of the acute and convalescent COVID-19 samples was the United States, Italy and Spain.

In the authors' methods: The assay estimated nucleated cells by amplifying reference gene primers. The repertoire was sequenced with immunoSEQ multiplex PCR; TCRdb's copy has only in-frame clones and lacks some. D and trimming come from the DNA, and the V and J calls and clone size come from that table. The sample lists some 410,000 clones; 85% to 90% were seen once. Cohort allocation depended upon clinical history that participants reported. The TCR was taken from a woman younger than 45 with acute COVID-19. Sequenced: PBMCs or T cells enriched from blood (not recorded which).

Here the CDR3 DNA reads TGCGCCAGCAGCTTGGGGACTTCACCGAACACCGGGGAGCTGTTTTTT. Encoded protein: CASSLGTSPNTGELFF. The chain combines TRBV5-1 with TRBJ2-2, with a possible D match to TRBD2 (5 bases). The germline V and J ends were trimmed by 0 bases and 0 bases, with 9 bases remaining between them. The length of the CDR3 is 16 residues. Germline-derived CDR1 and CDR2 are SGHRS and YFSETQ.